The 7 T cell receptor beta chains in this list originate from one sample, sequenced in a study of spatial heterogeneity in lung cancer. MiXCR was run by TCRdb on the 5' RACE reads, yielding one entry per CDR3 protein. The top ten clones hold about 5.5% of a sample with roughly 25,000 distinct CDR3 sequences, 4% to 6% of them seen once. Stated time point: sample taken at primary tumor resection. Unsorted whole RNA from tumor, nontumor lung or frozen PBMC underwent sequencing. Specimen: PBMCs, collected at surgery. Receptors were obtained from a male donor with early-stage non-small cell lung cancer.

This clonotype occurred many times. V gene TRBV11-2 combines with J gene TRBJ2-5; 11 bases match TRBD2. V was pared by 4 bases and J by 9 bases, with 10 bases of the junction left unmatched. The CDR3 sequence is 15 residues long. Germline V CDR1 and CDR2: SGHAT, FQNNGV. The CDR3 nucleotides read TGTGCCAGCAGCTCGCAGACTAGCGGGATGCGGGCCCAGTACTTC. This encodes CASSSQTSGMRAQYF.

This clonotype was recorded at least ten times. V gene TRBV5-1 combines with J gene TRBJ1-6; the D gene is possibly TRBD1 (6 bases). CDR3 size: 15 residues. Germline V gives CDR1 SGHRS, CDR2 YFSETQ. V lost 3 bases and J 8 bases, leaving 15 bases between the germline ends. CDR3 nucleotides: TGCGCCAGCAGCTCCAACAGGGCCGCGGATTCACCCCTCCACTTT. This gives the protein CASSSNRAADSPLHF.

This clonotype was seen ten or more times. The chain joins TRBV18 to TRBJ2-7; D may be TRBD2 (6 bases). CDR3 length equals 14 residues. The V gene's germline CDR1 is KGHSH and CDR2 LQKENI. V gave up 3 bases and J gave up 4 bases, with 13 bases separating them. CDR3 in amino acids: CASSPGGAVYEQYF. For the CDR3, the DNA is TGTGCCAGCTCACCTGGAGGGGCCGTTTACGAGCAGTACTTC.

This clonotype was picked up many times. This sequence joins TRBV7-2 and TRBJ2-3; D may match TRBD1 or TRBD2 (5 bases each). Germline-derived CDR1 and CDR2 are SGHTA and FQGNSA. Trimming pared 5 bases from V and 6 bases from J, leaving 15 bases between. The CDR3 is 14 amino acids. The CDR3 here is CASSPWGFSDTQYF. The DNA for the CDR3 is TGTGCCAGCAGCCCATGGGGGTTTTCTGATACGCAGTATTTT.

This clonotype has a count of ten or more. The rearrangement uses TRBV6-6 and TRBJ2-5; TRBD1 aligns across 7 bases. The J segment lost 2 bases and the V segment lost 6 bases, leaving 9 bases of the junction unmatched. CDR3 size: 15 residues. CDR1 and CDR2 from the germline V gene are MNHNY and SVGAGI (reference sequence). CDR3 bases: TGTGCCAGCAGCCTCCCGCCGGGACAGCAAGAGACCCAGTACTTC. Protein sequence: CASSLPPGQQETQYF.

This clonotype is medium-sized within its sample. The rearrangement joins TRBV7-9 to TRBJ2-7; D is perhaps TRBD1 (6 bases). The germline CDR1 and CDR2 sequences are SEHNR and FQNEAQ (reference sequence). V gave up 1 base and J gave up 6 bases, with 10 bases separating them. This CDR3 is built from 13 residues. The CDR3: CASSLGQASEQYF. The CDR3 nucleotides are TGTGCCAGCAGCTTAGGACAGGCCAGCGAGCAGTACTTC.

This clonotype is medium-sized (0.01 to 0.1%) in the sample. The chain is built from TRBV7-9 and TRBJ2-3; 8 bases are shared with TRBD1. The CDR3 totals 15 residues. Trimming removed 5 bases from V and 5 bases from J; junction bases left unmatched: 9. Germline V CDR1 and CDR2: SEHNR, FQNEAQ (reference sequence). The CDR3 loop is CASSPSRQGLDTQYF. The CDR3 coding sequence is TGTGCCAGCAGCCCCTCCCGACAGGGGTTAGATACGCAGTATTTT.